This T cell receptor beta chain was retrieved from a study of shared clonotypes between healthy human individuals. The study's findings and limits: Few donors limited the genetic and exposure-history diversity represented.

Naive CD8 cells, CD45RO-negative and positively selected for CCR7, excluded terminally differentiated effector memory CD45RA+ cells. V lost 4 bases and J lost 2; bases outside the gene matches: 7. Germline loops: CDR1 SEHNR, CDR2 FQNEAQ (reference sequence). This CDR3 is built from 15 residues. As to this clone: The antigen remains undetermined. This CDR3 is also generated by other DNA sequences in the sample.

In replicate PCRs of sorted subsets, approximately 210 ng DNA, approximately 28,000 T cell genomes, was used. In the original processing: Junction-only sequences produced by ImmunoSEQ had no quality scores, so filtering differed. Some clones are missing from TCRdb's copy, which holds only in-frame ones; the method was immunoSEQ multiplex PCR. V and J calls plus clone size are reproduced from that table; the DNA served to infer D and trimming. This sample has approximately 720,000 clones, with 92% found just once. The sequencing input was naive CD8+ T cells sorted from blood. The TCR originated in a young man in good health. The V call is TRBV7-9, the J call TRBJ2-7; 8 bases line up with TRBD1. The CDR3 here is CASSSRQGITYEQYF. In DNA, the CDR3 is TGTGCCAGCAGCTCCAGACAGGGGATAACCTACGAGCAGTACTTC.